This T cell receptor (beta chain) was sequenced in a study of T cell responses to AZD1222 COVID-19 vaccine. Study context: Second-dose schedules of about 4 or about 12 weeks were combined.

Germline CDR1 MDHEN, CDR2 SYDVKM. This CDR3 has 14 residues. The trim removed 6 bases at V and 3 bases at J, leaving 7 bases unmatched. Study outcomes and limitations: Females made up more of the donors, who were largely white British, and clonal diversity may have come out too low. Within unmutated variant regions lay the reported targets of nearly half of spike-specific TCRs. Two AZD1222 doses significantly raised spike-specific TCR breadth and depth over controls.

The data were produced by immunoSEQ multiplex PCR, yet TCRdb's version contains in-frame clones alone and is incomplete. The table lists 150,000 to 200,000 clones, 80% to 95% of them singletons. A note on this clone: Its antigen is not identified.

Sequencing was performed on peripheral blood, taken on day 0 of AZD1222 vaccination. The V and J genes are TRBV28 and TRBJ1-2, with 7 bases lining up with TRBD1. The clonotype comes from an adult in good health. The CDR3 reads CASRLTGPYYGYTF. In DNA form, the CDR3 reads TGTGCCAGCAGATTGACAGGGCCGTACTATGGCTACACCTTC.